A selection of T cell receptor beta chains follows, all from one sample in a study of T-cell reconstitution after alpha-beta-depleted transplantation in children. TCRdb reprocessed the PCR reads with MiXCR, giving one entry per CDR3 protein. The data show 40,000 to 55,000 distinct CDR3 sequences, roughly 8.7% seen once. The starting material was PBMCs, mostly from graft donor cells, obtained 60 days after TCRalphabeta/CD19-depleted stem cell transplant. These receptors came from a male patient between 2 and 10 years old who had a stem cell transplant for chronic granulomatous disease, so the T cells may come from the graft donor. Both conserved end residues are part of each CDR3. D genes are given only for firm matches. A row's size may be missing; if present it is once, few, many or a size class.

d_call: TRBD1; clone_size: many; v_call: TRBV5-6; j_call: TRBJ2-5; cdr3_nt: TGTGCCAGCAGCTTGCTGGGACAGGGAGAGACCCAGTACTTC; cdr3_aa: CASSLLGQGETQYF
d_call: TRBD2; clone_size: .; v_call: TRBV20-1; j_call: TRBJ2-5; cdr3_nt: TGCAGTGCTAGAGGGTATAGCGGGAGGGAGACCCAGTCCTTC; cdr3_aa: CSARGYSGRETQSF
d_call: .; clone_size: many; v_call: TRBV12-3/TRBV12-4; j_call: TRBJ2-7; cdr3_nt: TGTGCCAGCAGTCGGTCCGAGGCCTACGAGCAGTACTTC; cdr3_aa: CASSRSEAYEQYF
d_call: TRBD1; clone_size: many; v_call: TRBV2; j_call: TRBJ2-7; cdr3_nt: TGTGCCAGCAGTGAACGGGGACAGGGACCCTACGAGCAGTACTTC; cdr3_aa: CASSERGQGPYEQYF
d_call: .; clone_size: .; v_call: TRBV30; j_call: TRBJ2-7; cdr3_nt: TGTGCCTGGAGTAAATACAGGGATACCGAGCAGTACTTC; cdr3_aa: CAWSKYRDTEQYF
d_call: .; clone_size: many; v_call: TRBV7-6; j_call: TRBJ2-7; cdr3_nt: TGTGCCAGCAGCTCCTCCCTTACCTACGAGCAGTACTTC; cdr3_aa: CASSSSLTYEQYF
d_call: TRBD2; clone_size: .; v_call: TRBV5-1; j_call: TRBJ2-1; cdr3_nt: TGCGCCAGCAGCGCGGGACTAGCGGGAGGGCCTCAATACTACAATGAGCAGTTCTTC; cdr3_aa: CASSAGLAGGPQYYNEQFF
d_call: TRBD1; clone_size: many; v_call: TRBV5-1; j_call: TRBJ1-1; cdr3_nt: TGCGCCAGCAGCTTCTCCGGGACAGGGGCGAACACTGAAGCTTTCTTT; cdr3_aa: CASSFSGTGANTEAFF
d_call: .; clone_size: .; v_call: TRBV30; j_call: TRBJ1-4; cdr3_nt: TGTGCCTGGGCCCGAGAGGGGGCTAATGAAAAACTGTTTTTT; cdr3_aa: CAWAREGANEKLFF
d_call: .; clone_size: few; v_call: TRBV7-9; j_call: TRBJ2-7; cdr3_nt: TGTGCCATGAGCCCTGGGCAGGGAAACGGCGAGCAGTACTTC; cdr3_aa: CAMSPGQGNGEQYF
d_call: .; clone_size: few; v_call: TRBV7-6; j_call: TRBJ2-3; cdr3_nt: TGTGCCAGCAGCTTAGGACTCCCGACATACACAGATACGCAGTATTTT; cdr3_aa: CASSLGLPTYTDTQYF
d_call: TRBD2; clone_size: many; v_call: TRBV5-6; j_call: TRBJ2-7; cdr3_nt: TGTGCCAGCAGCCTCCTTAAGACTAGCGGGAGGTCCTACGAGCAGTACTTC; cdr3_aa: CASSLLKTSGRSYEQYF
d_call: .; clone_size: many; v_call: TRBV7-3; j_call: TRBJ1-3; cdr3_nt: TGTGCCAGCAGCTTAGGCTCCGGAAACACCATATATTTT; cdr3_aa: CASSLGSGNTIYF
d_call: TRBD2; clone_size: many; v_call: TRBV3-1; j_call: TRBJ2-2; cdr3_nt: TGTGCCAGCAGACCTTTGACTAGCCGGGGCACCGGGGAGCTGTTTTTT; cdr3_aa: CASRPLTSRGTGELFF
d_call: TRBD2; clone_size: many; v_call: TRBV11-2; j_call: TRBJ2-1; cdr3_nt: TGTGCCAGCAGTTCTCCCTTGGGGCTAGCGGGAGGGCCCGTCTACAATGAGCAGTTCTTC; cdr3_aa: CASSSPLGLAGGPVYNEQFF
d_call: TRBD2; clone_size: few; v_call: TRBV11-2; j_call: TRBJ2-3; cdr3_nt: TGTGCCAGCAGCTTAGGCGGGTTGGCTAGCGGGAGGGCCACAGATACGCAGTATTTT; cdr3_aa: CASSLGGLASGRATDTQYF
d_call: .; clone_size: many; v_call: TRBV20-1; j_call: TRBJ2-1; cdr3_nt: TGCAGTGCTTTTGGGGAGACGCAGAATGAGCAGTTCTTC; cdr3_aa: CSAFGETQNEQFF
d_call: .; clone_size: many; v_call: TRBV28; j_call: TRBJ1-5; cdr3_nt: TGTGCCAGCAGAGGTACAGGGATCAATCAGCCCCAGCATTTT; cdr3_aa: CASRGTGINQPQHF
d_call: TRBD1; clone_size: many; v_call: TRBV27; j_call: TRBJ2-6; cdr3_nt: TGTGCCAGCAGTTTCACCACAGGGGGCCCTGGGGCCAACGTCCTGACTTTC; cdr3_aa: CASSFTTGGPGANVLTF
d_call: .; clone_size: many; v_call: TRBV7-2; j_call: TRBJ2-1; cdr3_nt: TGTGCCAGCAGCCCACAAGAGGGGTCGCGGAATGAGCAGTTCTTC; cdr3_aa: CASSPQEGSRNEQFF
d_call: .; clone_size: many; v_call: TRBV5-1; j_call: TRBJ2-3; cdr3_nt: TGCGCCAGCAGCTTGGCGCTTTCACTCACAGATACGCAGTATTTT; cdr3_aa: CASSLALSLTDTQYF
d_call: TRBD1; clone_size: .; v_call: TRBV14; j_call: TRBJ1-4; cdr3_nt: TGTGCCAGCAGCCCCGACAGGGGGGTAACTAATGAAAAACTGTTTTTT; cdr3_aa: CASSPDRGVTNEKLFF
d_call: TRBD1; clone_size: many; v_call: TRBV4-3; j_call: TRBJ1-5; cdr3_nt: TGCGCCAGCAGGGACAGGGTAGTAAGCAATCAGCCCCAGCATTTT; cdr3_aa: CASRDRVVSNQPQHF
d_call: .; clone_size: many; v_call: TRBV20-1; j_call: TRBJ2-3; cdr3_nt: TGCAGTGCCAGGGGCGGGAGACCCGATACGCAGTATTTT; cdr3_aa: CSARGGRPDTQYF
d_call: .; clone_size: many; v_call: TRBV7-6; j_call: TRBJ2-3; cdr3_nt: TGTGCCAGCAGTTCGATAACCACAGATACGCAGTATTTT; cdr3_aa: CASSSITTDTQYF
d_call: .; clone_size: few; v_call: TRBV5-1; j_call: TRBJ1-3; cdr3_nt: TGCGCCAGCAAACTCTCGGTTTCTTCTGGAAACACCATATATTTT; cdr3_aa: CASKLSVSSGNTIYF
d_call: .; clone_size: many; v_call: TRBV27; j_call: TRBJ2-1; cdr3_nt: TGTGCCAGCAGGGCGGCGGGTGGAACAAACAATGAGCAGTTCTTC; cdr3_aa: CASRAAGGTNNEQFF
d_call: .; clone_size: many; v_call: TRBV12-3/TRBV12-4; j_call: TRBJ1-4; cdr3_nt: TGTGCCAGCAGTTTATATGGCAGACCTAATGAAAAACTGTTTTTT; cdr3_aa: CASSLYGRPNEKLFF
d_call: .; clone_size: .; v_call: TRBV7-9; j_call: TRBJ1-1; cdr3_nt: TGTGCCAGCAGCTTAGCATGGGGGACCGCTGAAGCTTTCTTT; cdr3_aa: CASSLAWGTAEAFF
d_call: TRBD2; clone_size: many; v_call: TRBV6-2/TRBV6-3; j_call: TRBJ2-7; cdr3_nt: TGTGCCAGCAGTTACTCGATTACTAGCGGACCAACGTGGCGGGACGAGCAGTACTTC; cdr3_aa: CASSYSITSGPTWRDEQYF
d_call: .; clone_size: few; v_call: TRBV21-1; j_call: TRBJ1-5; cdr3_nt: TGTGCCAGCAGCAAAGCCCTAGGACAGGGGAGCAATCAGCCCCAGCATTTT; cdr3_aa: CASSKALGQGSNQPQHF
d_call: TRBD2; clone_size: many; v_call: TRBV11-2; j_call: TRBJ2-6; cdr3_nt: TGTGCCAGCAGCTATTCCCTAGCGGGGCTCTCTGGGGCCAACGTCCTGACTTTC; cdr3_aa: CASSYSLAGLSGANVLTF
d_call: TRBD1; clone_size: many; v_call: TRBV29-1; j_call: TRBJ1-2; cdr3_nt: TGCAGCGTTGACCCTGGACAGGCAAGTGGCTACACCTTC; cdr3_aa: CSVDPGQASGYTF
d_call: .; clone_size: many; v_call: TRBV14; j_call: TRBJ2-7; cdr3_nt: TGTGCCAGCAGCCAATCCCTGACAGGCGAGCAGTACTTC; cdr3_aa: CASSQSLTGEQYF
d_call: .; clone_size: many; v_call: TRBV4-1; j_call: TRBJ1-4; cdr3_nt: TGCGCCAGCAGCCAAGCGCTCCCGGGACCTCTTAATGAAAAACTGTTTTTT; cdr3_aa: CASSQALPGPLNEKLFF
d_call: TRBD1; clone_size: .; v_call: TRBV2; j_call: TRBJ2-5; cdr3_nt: TGTGCCAGCAGGAGAGGGACAGGGGTAGGGGAGACCCAGTACTTC; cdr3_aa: CASRRGTGVGETQYF
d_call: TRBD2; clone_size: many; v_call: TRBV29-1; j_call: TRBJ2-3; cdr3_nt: TGCAGCGTTGAGACTAGCGGCGCAGATACGCAGTATTTT; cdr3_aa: CSVETSGADTQYF
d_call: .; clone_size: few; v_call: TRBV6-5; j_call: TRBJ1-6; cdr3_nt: TGTGCCAGCAGAAACGCCGCAGGATGGGAGAATTCACCCCTCCACTTT; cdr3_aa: CASRNAAGWENSPLHF
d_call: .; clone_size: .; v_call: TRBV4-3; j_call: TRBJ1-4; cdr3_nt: TGCGCCAGCAGCCAAGATTGGCAGTTTAATGAAAAACTGTTTTTT; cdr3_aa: CASSQDWQFNEKLFF
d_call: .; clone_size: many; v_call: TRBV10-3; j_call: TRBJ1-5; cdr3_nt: TGTGCCATCAGTGAGTCGGGAAGGTCGGATCAGCCCCAGCATTTT; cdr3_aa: CAISESGRSDQPQHF
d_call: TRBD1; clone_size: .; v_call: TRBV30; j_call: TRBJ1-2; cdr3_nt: TGTGCCTGGAGTGGGGACAGATATGGCTACACCTTC; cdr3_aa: CAWSGDRYGYTF
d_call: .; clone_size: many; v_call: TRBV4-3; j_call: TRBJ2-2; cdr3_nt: TGCGCCAGCAGCCAAGATATTTGGTACACCGGGGAGCTGTTTTTT; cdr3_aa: CASSQDIWYTGELFF
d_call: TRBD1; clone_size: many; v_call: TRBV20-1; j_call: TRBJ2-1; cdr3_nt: TGCAGTGCTAGACCACCCGGGACAGGGGTCAATGAGCAGTTCTTC; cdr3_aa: CSARPPGTGVNEQFF
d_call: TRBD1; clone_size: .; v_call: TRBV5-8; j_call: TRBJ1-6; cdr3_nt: TGTGCCAGCGCCGACAGGGGGAGTTCACCCCTCCACTTT; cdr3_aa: CASADRGSSPLHF
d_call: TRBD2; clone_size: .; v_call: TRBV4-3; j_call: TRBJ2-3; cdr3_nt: TGCGCCAGCAGCCAGACGGGCGGGCTAGCGGTTACAGATACGCAGTATTTT; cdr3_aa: CASSQTGGLAVTDTQYF
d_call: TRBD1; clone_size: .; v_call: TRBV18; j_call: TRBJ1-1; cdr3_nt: TGTGCCAGCTCACCACTAGGAGGGACAGGGGTTGCGCGGAACACTGAAGCTTTCTTT; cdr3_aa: CASSPLGGTGVARNTEAFF
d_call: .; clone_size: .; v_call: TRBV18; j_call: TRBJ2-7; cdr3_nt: TGTGCCAGCTCACCGAGTAACGAGCAGTACTTC; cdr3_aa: CASSPSNEQYF
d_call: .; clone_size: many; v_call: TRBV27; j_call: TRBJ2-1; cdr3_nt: TGTGCCAGCAGTTTACCCCAATACAATGAGCAGTTCTTC; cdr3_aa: CASSLPQYNEQFF
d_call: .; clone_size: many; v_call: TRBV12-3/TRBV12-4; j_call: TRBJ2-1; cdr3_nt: TGTGCCAGCAGTTTAGATCCTTTCGCGCGGGCGGATGAGCAGTTCTTC; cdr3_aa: CASSLDPFARADEQFF
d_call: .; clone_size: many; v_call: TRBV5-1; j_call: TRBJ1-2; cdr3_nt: TGCGCCAGCAGGGACAACCTCGACTATGGCTACACCTTC; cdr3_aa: CASRDNLDYGYTF
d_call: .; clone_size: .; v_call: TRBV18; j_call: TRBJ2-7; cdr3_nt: TGTGCCAGCTCACCACAGGGGGGCGAGGCCGGATGGTTC; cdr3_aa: CASSPQGGEAGWF
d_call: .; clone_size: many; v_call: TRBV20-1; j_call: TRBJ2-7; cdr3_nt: TGCAGTGCCAGATCCGGGAGGGGGCCTTACGAGCAGTACTTC; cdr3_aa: CSARSGRGPYEQYF
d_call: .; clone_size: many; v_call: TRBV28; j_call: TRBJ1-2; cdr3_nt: TGTGCCAGCAGTTCCCGACCGGGTGGCTACACCTTC; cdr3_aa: CASSSRPGGYTF
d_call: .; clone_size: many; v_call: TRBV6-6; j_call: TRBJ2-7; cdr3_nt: TGTGCCAGCAGTTACTCTTACTACGAGCAGTACTTC; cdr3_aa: CASSYSYYEQYF
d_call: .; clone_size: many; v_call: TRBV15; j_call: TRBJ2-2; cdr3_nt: TGTGCCACCAGCGAAGAGGTGGGGGGCACCGGGGAGCTGTTTTTT; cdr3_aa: CATSEEVGGTGELFF
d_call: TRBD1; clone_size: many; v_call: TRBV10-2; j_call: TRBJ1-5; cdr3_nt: TGCGCCAGCAGGACAGGGAACAATCAGCCCCAGCATTTT; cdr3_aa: CASRTGNNQPQHF
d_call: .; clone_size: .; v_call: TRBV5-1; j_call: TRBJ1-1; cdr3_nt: TGCGCCAGCAGCCCGCGGGGAAGGCAGGGATCCAAGGAGGCTGAAGCTTTCTTT; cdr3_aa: CASSPRGRQGSKEAEAFF
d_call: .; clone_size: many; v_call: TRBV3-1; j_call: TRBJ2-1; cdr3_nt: TGTGCCAGCAGCCAAGTCGAACGAGCGGCCGGGGATGAGCAGTTCTTC; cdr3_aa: CASSQVERAAGDEQFF
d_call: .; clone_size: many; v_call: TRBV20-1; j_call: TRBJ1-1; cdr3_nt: TGCAGTGCTAGAGGCCAGGGAAATGAAGCTTTCTTT; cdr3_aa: CSARGQGNEAFF